This T cell receptor (beta chain) stems from a study of cytomegalovirus exposure and HLA in healthy donors. Study-level findings and limits: In a later analysis, HLA-associated beta chains showed higher expansion and lower generation probabilities than comparable chains.

The PCR had 60 Vbeta and 13 Jbeta primers. Profiling relied on immunoSEQ multiplex PCR, and the TCRdb table lists in-frame clones only, not all of them. The data show about 160,000 clones, roughly four fifths seen once. Germline CDR1 reads SQVTM; CDR2 reads ANQGSEA. This CDR3 spans 14 amino acids. V gave up 5 bases and J gave up 5 bases; unmatched junction bases: 8. For this clone: Its specificity is not known.

J is TRBJ2-2 and V is TRBV29-1; the match to TRBD1 covers 7 bases. Material: PBMCs. This clonotype was sampled from a woman younger than 35 in good health and CMV-seronegative. The chain's CDR3 is CSVTGASGTGELFF. The CDR3 region has the DNA TGCAGCGTTACAGGGGCCTCAGGTACCGGGGAGCTGTTTTTT.